The 28 T cell receptor beta chains in this list originate from one sample, sequenced in a study of blood T cell repertoires in COVID-19. Using immunoSEQ multiplex PCR, the repertoire was profiled, and TCRdb retains in-frame clones only, with some absent. The data show 95,000 to 120,000 clones, with 85% seen just once and around 13% held by the top ten. The sample comprised peripheral blood. The receptors shown here come from a human donor in a cohort sampled during active COVID-19.

This chain links TRBV24-1 with TRBJ2-2; TRBD1 matches at 8 bases. V lost 5 bases and J lost 8; bases outside the gene matches: 15. This CDR3 spans 17 amino acids. Germline CDR1 KGHDR, CDR2 SFDVKD. The CDR3 DNA follows: TGTGCCACCAGTGGAGACCAAAGGGGGACAGGTGGTGGGGAGCTGTTTTTT. This sequence encodes CATSGDQRGTGGGELFF.

The V and J genes are TRBV18 and TRBJ1-3; D unresolved. Germline CDR1 KGHSH, CDR2 LQKENI. The ends were cut back, 2 bases at V and 3 bases at J, with 14 bases in the middle. The CDR3 sequence is 16 residues long. In nucleotides, the CDR3 is TGTGCCAGCTCACCATATCACGGGATGGATGGAAACACCATATATTTT. This encodes CASSPYHGMDGNTIYF.

The CDR3, as DNA: TGTGCCAGCTCTCTGGGAGGAATCTACGAGCAGTACTTC. Amino acid sequence: CASSLGGIYEQYF. The rearrangement joins TRBV18 to TRBJ2-7, with D possibly being TRBD2 (6 bases). The V and J ends lost 6 bases and 3 bases respectively, with 12 bases between them. This CDR3 region has 13 residues. Looked up from germline, CDR1 is KGHSH and CDR2 is LQKENI.

The gene calls are TRBV18 and TRBJ1-3, with no clear D. V was clipped by 0 bases and J by 4 bases, with 13 bases between them. CDR1 KGHSH and CDR2 LQKENI come from the germline V gene. The CDR3 loop spans 16 amino acids. CDR3 bases: TGTGCCAGCTCACCACCGAGTGCCAAAGCGGGAAACACCATATATTTT. Protein sequence: CASSPPSAKAGNTIYF.

The V call is TRBV2, the J call TRBJ2-7, with a possible D match to TRBD2 (5 bases). CDR1 is SNHLY and CDR2 is FYNNEI in the germline V gene. Deletions cut 11 bases from V and 5 bases from J, with 19 bases between. The CDR3 extends over 13 amino acids. The CDR3 nucleotides are TGTGCCGGAGGACGGTCCGACGGCAACGAGCAGTACTTC. It encodes CAGGRSDGNEQYF. The entire variable domain, with the rest obtained from reference TRBV2 and TRBJ2-7, is as follows: EPEVTQTPSHQVTQMGQEVILRCVPISNHLYFYWYRQILGQKVEFLVSFYNNEISEKSEIFDDQFSVERPDGSNFTLKIRSTKLEDSAMYFCAGGRSDGNEQYFGPGTRLTVT.

The genes are TRBV9 and TRBJ2-3, with 8 bases that match TRBD2. V was clipped by 3 bases and J by 3 bases; unmatched bases: 9. This CDR3 contains 16 residues. Germline V gene sequence: CDR1 SGDLS, CDR2 YYNGEE. The CDR3: CASSAVAGSGTDTQYF. Written as DNA, the CDR3 is TGTGCCAGCAGCGCCGTAGCGGGGAGTGGGACAGATACGCAGTATTTT.

The rearrangement links TRBV5-5 to TRBJ2-1; 7 bases map to TRBD1. Germline V gene data show CDR1 as SGHKS and CDR2 as YYEKEE (reference sequence). CDR3 size: 14 residues. V shed 2 bases, J shed 4 bases, and the junction held 3 bases outside the gene matches. CDR3 coding DNA: TGTGCCAGCAGCTTAGGGACAGAATACAATGAGCAGTTCTTC. It encodes CASSLGTEYNEQFF.

The CDR3 protein is CASSLDNDRRGYGYTF. The CDR3 DNA follows: TGTGCCAGCAGCCTTGATAATGACAGGAGAGGTTATGGCTACACCTTC. The chain uses TRBV7-9 and TRBJ1-2; D is perhaps TRBD1 (6 bases). Germline V gives CDR1 SEHNR, CDR2 FQNEAQ (reference sequence). This CDR3 contains 16 residues. With 5 bases removed from V and 5 bases from J, the gap between germline ends came to 21 bases.

The rearrangement uses TRBV4-3 and TRBJ2-3, with D hard to call. The CDR3 has 16 amino acids. Trimming pared 0 bases from V and 0 bases from J, leaving 10 bases between. The germline CDR1 and CDR2 sequences are LGHNA and YSLEER. The CDR3 bases are TGCGCCAGCAGCCAAGAATTAGATTCTAGCACAGATACGCAGTATTTT. It specifies CASSQELDSSTDTQYF.

This chain uses TRBV6-5 with TRBJ1-5; 9 bases match TRBD1. The V gene end was trimmed by 6 bases and the J gene end by 7 bases; junction bases not matched to a gene: 10. The germline gives CDR1 MNHEY, CDR2 SVGAGI. The CDR3 spans 15 residues. The CDR3 nucleotides read TGTGCCAGCAGCGTCACAGGGGGCGCTGGACAGCCCCAGCATTTT. It is translated as CASSVTGGAGQPQHF.

The chain recombines TRBV6-2 or TRBV6-3 with TRBJ1-6, with D perhaps matching TRBD1 (6 bases). Germline CDR1 MNHEY, CDR2 SVGEGT. This CDR3 comprises 15 residues. V was shortened by 0 bases and J by 7 bases, with 10 bases between the two germline ends. The CDR3 nucleotides read TGTGCCAGCAGTTACTCTGGGGGCTGGAATTCACCCCTCCACTTT. Protein sequence: CASSYSGGWNSPLHF.

This sequence joins TRBV5-1 and TRBJ2-7, with TRBD1 identical over 7 bases. The CDR3 has 16 amino acids. Germline CDR1 and CDR2: SGHRS and YFSETQ. Trimming cost V 0 bases and J 5 bases; bases outside gene matches: 11. The CDR3 reads CASSLEIWDSGDEQYF. As DNA, the CDR3 is TGCGCCAGCAGCTTGGAAATTTGGGACAGTGGGGACGAGCAGTACTTC.

The chain employs TRBV6-1 and TRBJ1-1; D perhaps matches TRBD1 (6 bases). Germline lookup yields CDR1 MNHNS and CDR2 SASEGT. Deletions cut 0 bases from V and 7 bases from J, with 12 bases between. The CDR3 is made up of 14 amino acids. The CDR3 reads CASSEAEQGSEAFF. CDR3 DNA: TGTGCCAGCAGTGAAGCGGAACAGGGAAGTGAAGCTTTCTTT.

The gene calls are TRBV20-1 and TRBJ2-7; tentatively, D is TRBD1 (5 bases). V lost 3 bases and J lost 2, with 14 bases in between. Germline lookup yields CDR1 DFQATT and CDR2 SNEGSKA (reference sequence). The CDR3 is 14 amino acids. Here the CDR3 reads CSASFPGHPYEQYF. The CDR3 DNA follows: TGCAGTGCTAGTTTCCCTGGACACCCCTACGAGCAGTACTTC.

This clone was found once. The gene calls are TRBV24-1 and TRBJ2-3; D may be TRBD2 (5 bases). This CDR3 has 15 amino acids. Per germline, CDR1 KGHDR and CDR2 SFDVKD. Trimming cost V 3 bases and J 3 bases, with 12 bases left between them. The CDR3 region is CATSDPREGTDTQYF. The DNA for the CDR3 is TGTGCCACCAGTGATCCCCGCGAGGGAACAGATACGCAGTATTTT.

The rearrangement links TRBV18 to TRBJ2-5, with 10 positions matching TRBD2. With 6 bases clipped from V and 4 bases from J, the junction kept 5 bases outside the gene matches. This CDR3 region has 14 residues. Germline V gene data show CDR1 as KGHSH and CDR2 as LQKENI. CDR3: CASSDLAGVETQYF. As DNA, the CDR3 is TGTGCCAGCTCGGATCTAGCGGGGGTAGAGACCCAGTACTTC.

This clone occurred a few times. The chain carries TRBV27 and TRBJ1-3; a weak D match, TRBD1 (5 bases). V shed 2 bases and J shed 2 bases, with 13 bases lying between them. This CDR3 is built from 16 residues. CDR1 and CDR2 (germline): MNHEY, SMNVEV (reference sequence). Here the CDR3 reads CASSLMPGVAGNTIYF. The CDR3 DNA sequence: TGTGCCAGCAGTTTAATGCCGGGGGTGGCTGGAAACACCATATATTTT.

The genes are TRBV6-5 and TRBJ2-2, with TRBD2 identical over 9 bases. Germline V gives CDR1 MNHEY, CDR2 SVGAGI. V lost 10 bases and J lost 6; bases outside the gene matches: 12. The CDR3 has 15 residues. CDR3 residues: CATGSGGLLAGELFF. CDR3 in DNA: TGTGCCACAGGGAGCGGGGGGCTATTAGCCGGGGAGCTGTTTTTT.

The V gene is TRBV7-9, the J gene TRBJ1-1; no definite D call. Germline-derived CDR1 and CDR2 are SEHNR and FQNEAQ (reference sequence). This CDR3 region has 10 residues. V lost 3 bases to trimming and J lost 10 bases, with 6 bases between them. The CDR3 DNA sequence: TGTGCCAGCAGCTTCCTAGGAGCTTTCTTT. Its translation: CASSFLGAFF. Full variable domain (outside the CDR3, taken from reference TRBV7-9 and TRBJ1-1): DTGVSQNPRHKITKRGQNVTFRCDPISEHNRLYWYRQTLGQGPEFLTYFQNEAQLEKSRLLSDRFSAERPKGSFSTLEIQRTEQGDSAMYLCASSFLGAFFGQGTRLTVV.

This chain joins TRBV6-5 and TRBJ1-2; the match to TRBD1 covers 8 bases. Per germline, CDR1 MNHEY and CDR2 SVGAGI. After removal of 6 bases from V and 3 bases from J, the junction contained 6 bases not matched to a gene. The CDR3 loop spans 14 amino acids. For the CDR3, the DNA is TGTGCCAGCAGGAGGGCAGGGGGCCACTATGGCTACACCTTC. It translates to CASRRAGGHYGYTF.

The gene calls are TRBV6-2 or TRBV6-3 and TRBJ2-1, with 13 positions matching TRBD2. The germline gives CDR1 MNHEY, CDR2 SVGEGT. V shed 2 bases, J shed 11 bases, and the junction held 6 bases outside the gene matches. This CDR3 is built from 15 residues. In DNA, the CDR3 is TGTGCCAGCAGTTACGACGGGGGGACTAGCGGGAAGCAGTTCTTC. Translation: CASSYDGGTSGKQFF.

The chain employs TRBV29-1 and TRBJ1-4; D is possibly TRBD1 (5 bases). The CDR3 sequence is 13 residues long. V lost 6 bases and J lost 5, with 13 bases in between. Germline V lookup: CDR1 SQVTM, CDR2 ANQGSEA. CDR3 nucleotide sequence: TGCAGCGTGGAGCTGGGGGGGAATGAAAAACTGTTTTTT. It translates to CSVELGGNEKLFF. Supplemented by reference TRBV29-1 and TRBJ1-4, the full variable domain reads SAVISQKPSRDICQRGTSLTIQCQVDSQVTMMFWYRQQPGQSLTLIATANQGSEATYESGFVIDKFPISRPNLTFSTLTVSNMSPEDSSIYLCSVELGGNEKLFFGSGTQLSVL.

The chain is built from TRBV3-1 (or the pseudogene TRBV3-2) and TRBJ2-7; weak D call: TRBD2 (5 bases). This CDR3 region has 15 residues. CDR1 and CDR2 from the germline V gene are LGHDT and YNNKEL (reference sequence). The ends were cut back, 3 bases at V and 3 bases at J, with 15 bases in the middle. The CDR3 sequence: CASSQARAANYEQYF. The CDR3, as DNA: TGTGCCAGCAGCCAGGCCAGAGCGGCTAACTACGAGCAGTACTTC.

This sequence joins TRBV28 and TRBJ2-5; maybe TRBD1 (6 bases). The V and J ends lost 3 bases and 4 bases respectively, with 15 bases between them. The CDR3 is made up of 15 amino acids. Germline V lookup: CDR1 MDHEN, CDR2 SYDVKM. The CDR3 bases are TGTGCCAGCAGTTTCACGGACAGACTACGAGAGACCCAGTACTTC. Translated, it gives CASSFTDRLRETQYF.

In this sample, this clone turned up once. The chain is built from TRBV19 and TRBJ2-2; D possibly corresponds to TRBD2 (6 bases). With 5 bases removed from V and 4 bases from J, the gap between germline ends came to 8 bases. Germline CDR1 reads LNHDA; CDR2 reads SQIVND (reference sequence). This CDR3 has 13 residues. The CDR3 DNA follows: TGTGCCAGTAGTGGAGGGATCACCGGGGAGCTGTTTTTT. Protein: CASSGGITGELFF. Combining the CDR3 with reference TRBV19 and TRBJ2-2 gives the whole variable domain DGGITQSPKYLFRKEGQNVTLSCEQNLNHDAMYWYRQDPGQGLRLIYYSQIVNDFQKGDIAEGYSVSREKKESFPLTVTSAQKNPTAFYLCASSGGITGELFFGEGSRLTVL.

This clone has only a few counts. CDR3 coding DNA: TGTGCCAGCTCGGAGGCCGGGGAGCTGTTTTTT. This translates into CASSEAGELFF. The V gene is TRBV11-2, the J gene TRBJ2-2, with D possibly being TRBD2 (5 bases). The CDR3 has 11 residues. The germline V gene encodes CDR1 SGHAT and CDR2 FQNNGV. Trimming shortened V by 8 bases and J by 6 bases, and 7 bases separated the two germline ends.

This clone turned up a few times. The chain combines TRBV14 with TRBJ2-7, with TRBD1 matching over 8 bases. Germline V CDR1 and CDR2: SGHDN, FVKESK. With V trimmed by 5 bases and J by 1 base, 10 bases remained unmatched. CDR3 length equals 16 residues. The CDR3 reads CASSFFTGTGSYEQYF. The CDR3 DNA sequence: TGTGCCAGCAGCTTCTTTACCGGGACAGGTTCCTACGAGCAGTACTTC.

With regard to this clone: The same CDR3 can be traced to other DNA sequences in this sample. The chain employs TRBV7-9 and TRBJ1-2, with 8 nucleotides matching TRBD1. There are 15 residues in the CDR3. Germline V lookup: CDR1 SEHNR, CDR2 FQNEAQ (reference sequence). Trimming took 5 bases from V and 5 from J; bases not matched to a gene: 10. CDR3 DNA: TGTGCCAGCAGCCCACCGGGACAGGCGGGTTATGGCTACACCTTC. As protein: CASSPPGQAGYGYTF.